This T cell receptor beta chain was identified during a study of glioma-infiltrating T cells. With 5 bases clipped from V and 8 bases from J, the junction kept 6 bases outside the gene matches. The CDR3 length is 13 residues. Germline lookup yields CDR1 SQVTM and CDR2 ANQGSEA. Using RNA template, CDR3s of TCR alpha and beta were amplified with iRepertoire arm-PCR. One-step reverse transcription and amplification started from approximately 100-400 ng of tissue mRNA or PBMC total RNA. TCRdb itself ran the multiplex PCR reads through MiXCR, one entry per CDR3 protein. The sample has 100,000 to 150,000 distinct CDR3 sequences, around 25% seen once.

Input material: glioma tissue, nonneoplastic brain tissue, or PBMCs (not recorded which). The source is a human donor with low-grade glioma or glioblastoma, undergoing nonglioma brain surgery, or in good health (not recorded which). The chain joins TRBV29-1 to TRBJ2-1; TRBD2 agrees at 10 bases. The chain's CDR3 is CSVKRGGADEQFF. CDR3 nucleotide sequence: TGCAGCGTTAAGCGGGGGGGCGCAGATGAGCAGTTCTTC.